What follows are 25 T cell receptor beta chains derived from one specimen sequenced in a study of blood T cell repertoires in COVID-19. Libraries were prepared by immunoSEQ multiplex PCR; TCRdb keeps only in-frame clonotypes and omits some of them. The sample has 200,000 or so clones; around 83% are singletons. Material: peripheral blood. These receptors came from a human donor in a cohort sampled during active COVID-19.

The V call is TRBV2, the J call TRBJ2-7, with 14 bases matching TRBD2. The CDR3 length is 15 residues. After removal of 10 bases from V and 0 bases from J, the junction contained 5 bases not matched to a gene. Germline loops: CDR1 SNHLY, CDR2 FYNNEI. This CDR3 is CATGTSGRPSYEQYF. The CDR3 DNA sequence: TGTGCCACCGGGACTAGCGGGAGACCCTCCTACGAGCAGTACTTC.

The rearrangement links TRBV28 to TRBJ1-6, with 10 positions matching TRBD1. This CDR3 is built from 17 residues. V dropped 5 bases and J dropped 6; count of bases not matched to a gene: 10. Germline lookup yields CDR1 MDHEN and CDR2 SYDVKM. The CDR3 sequence is CASSPAGDRGLNSPLHF. Written as DNA, the CDR3 is TGTGCCAGCAGTCCGGCCGGGGACAGGGGACTTAATTCACCCCTCCACTTT.

The gene calls are TRBV11-2 and TRBJ2-3, with a weak D call TRBD1 (7 bases). V was pared by 5 bases and J by 0 bases, with 15 bases between. The CDR3 is made up of 16 amino acids. The germline V gene has CDR1 SGHAT and CDR2 FQNNGV. CDR3 protein: CASSRTEGASTDTQYF. The CDR3 region has the DNA TGTGCCAGCAGCCGTACGGAGGGGGCTAGCACAGATACGCAGTATTTT.

The V gene is TRBV27, the J gene TRBJ1-6, with D unclear. The CDR3 covers 17 residues. CDR1 is MNHEY, CDR2 SMNVEV, per germline (reference sequence). Trimming cost V 0 bases and J 6 bases, with 15 bases left between them. The DNA of the CDR3 is TGTGCCAGCAGTTTATCGGCCCTGGGAGGCCCTAATTCACCCCTCCACTTT. It specifies CASSLSALGGPNSPLHF.

Only a few counts were recorded for this clone. The chain recombines TRBV4-1 with TRBJ1-2, with D unclear. The CDR3 spans 12 residues. With 2 bases removed from V and 4 bases from J, the gap between germline ends came to 5 bases. CDR1 is MGHRA, CDR2 YSYEKL, per germline. The CDR3 spells CASSQNIYGYTF. The CDR3 nucleotides read TGCGCCAGCAGCCAAAATATCTATGGCTACACCTTC.

This sequence joins TRBV7-9 and TRBJ2-1, with D tentatively TRBD2 (5 bases). Germline assignment: CDR1 SEHNR and CDR2 FQNEAQ (reference sequence). V lost 4 bases to trimming and J lost 0 bases, with 13 bases between them. This CDR3 spans 16 amino acids. The DNA of the CDR3 is TGTGCCAGCAGCTCCCATACTAGTGGCTCCTACAATGAGCAGTTCTTC. Translation: CASSSHTSGSYNEQFF.

This clone appeared a few times. The chain employs TRBV7-2 and TRBJ1-4; TRBD1 matches 7 bases. From germline, CDR1 is SGHTA and CDR2 FQGNSA. V was clipped by 7 bases and J by 13 bases; unmatched bases: 18. The CDR3 contains 15 residues. As DNA, the CDR3 is TGTGCCAGCACCCTTGACAGGGTCGGTCAGGGCCGACTGTTTTTT. It specifies CASTLDRVGQGRLFF.

This clone was seen only once. The rearrangement joins TRBV28 to TRBJ1-2, with TRBD1 matching over 8 bases. The germline CDR1 and CDR2 sequences are MDHEN and SYDVKM. V lost 6 bases and J lost 2; bases outside the gene matches: 11. The CDR3 contains 16 residues. The CDR3 protein is CASSHAGTGRNYGYTF. The CDR3 nucleotides read TGTGCCAGCAGCCACGCCGGGACAGGCCGGAACTATGGCTACACCTTC.

V gene TRBV27 combines with J gene TRBJ2-7; TRBD1 agrees at 9 bases. In germline, CDR1 is MNHEY, CDR2 SMNVEV (reference sequence). The CDR3 consists of 13 residues. Losses at the gene ends were 5 bases for V and 4 bases for J; bases not matched to a gene: 3. CDR3 coding DNA: TGTGCCAGCAGTACAGGGGGCATTTACGAGCAGTACTTC. This translates into CASSTGGIYEQYF.

The rearrangement uses TRBV10-1 and TRBJ1-3; D may be TRBD1 (6 bases). Trimming removed 8 bases at V and 2 bases at J, with 7 bases between. CDR3 size: 12 residues. Looked up from germline, CDR1 is WNHNN and CDR2 is SYGVQD (reference sequence). Here the CDR3 DNA reads TGCGCCAGCGGGGACACTGGAAACACCATATATTTT. Translation: CASGDTGNTIYF.

This clone was seen once. The chain couples TRBV19 to TRBJ1-5; 8 bases are shared with TRBD1. The CDR3 sequence is 15 residues long. The V segment lost 9 bases and the J segment 1 base; nucleotides outside the gene matches: 8. Germline V gene sequence: CDR1 LNHDA, CDR2 SQIVND (reference sequence). For the CDR3, the DNA is TGTGCCAGCTCCGACAGGGGTAAAAGCAATCAGCCCCAGCATTTT. Its protein product is CASSDRGKSNQPQHF.

This sequence joins TRBV28 and TRBJ2-3; 8 positions match TRBD1. The CDR3 extends over 18 amino acids. V was pared by 5 bases and J by 1 base, with 14 bases of the junction left unmatched. Germline V gene lookup returns CDR1 MDHEN and CDR2 SYDVKM. Written as DNA, the CDR3 is TGTGCCAGCAGTCTGACTCAATCCAGGGGGCTCGGCACAGATACGCAGTATTTT. The encoded protein is CASSLTQSRGLGTDTQYF.

This clone showed up just once. This rearrangement joins TRBV4-1 to TRBJ2-1; 8 bases align to TRBD2. This CDR3 is built from 17 residues. The ends lost 0 bases at V and 4 bases at J; junction bases unmatched: 8. The V gene's germline CDR1 is MGHRA and CDR2 YSYEKL. In DNA form, the CDR3 reads TGCGCCAGCAGCCAAGATCCGACTAGCGAATTTTACAATGAGCAGTTCTTC. It codes for CASSQDPTSEFYNEQFF.

The genes are TRBV13 and TRBJ2-3; 11 bases are shared with TRBD2. V gave up 2 bases and J gave up 4 bases; unmatched junction bases: 5. The CDR3 contains 16 residues. CDR1 and CDR2 from the germline V gene are PRHDT and FYEKMQ (reference sequence). The CDR3 is CASSLRTSGSADTQYF. The CDR3 region has the DNA TGTGCCAGCAGCTTACGAACTAGCGGGAGTGCAGATACGCAGTATTTT.

The rearrangement joins TRBV7-2 to TRBJ1-1; D possibly corresponds to TRBD1 (5 bases). The CDR3 spans 15 residues. In germline, CDR1 is SGHTA, CDR2 FQGNSA. V lost 5 bases and J lost 0, with 13 bases in between. CDR3 region: CASSPRQNMNTEAFF. The CDR3 DNA is TGTGCCAGCAGCCCCCGACAGAACATGAACACTGAAGCTTTCTTT.

J is TRBJ2-5 and V is TRBV11-2; 10 bases are a match to TRBD2. The germline V gene has CDR1 SGHAT and CDR2 FQNNGV. The CDR3 is 15 amino acids. J was trimmed by 5 bases and V by 5 bases; bases with no gene match: 8. CDR3 in amino acids: CASSILAGAGETQYF. The CDR3 region has the DNA TGTGCCAGCAGCATCCTAGCGGGAGCCGGCGAGACCCAGTACTTC.

The chain uses TRBV7-2 and TRBJ2-1, with D unclear. Trimming stripped 4 bases from V and 1 base from J, with 11 bases between. CDR3 length equals 15 residues. Per the germline V gene, CDR1 is SGHTA and CDR2 is FQGNSA. The CDR3, as DNA: TGTGCCAGCAGCTGGCTTATGGTATCCTACAATGAGCAGTTCTTC. This translates into CASSWLMVSYNEQFF.

The rearrangement links TRBV19 to TRBJ2-6; 11 bases are shared with TRBD1. CDR3 length: 19 residues. The ends lost 8 bases at V and 0 bases at J; junction bases unmatched: 12. Germline V CDR1 and CDR2: LNHDA, SQIVND (reference sequence). The CDR3 is CASGPISGTGGSGANVLTF. The CDR3 DNA reads as TGTGCCAGTGGACCAATAAGCGGGACAGGGGGCTCTGGGGCCAACGTCCTGACTTTC.

The V call is TRBV18, the J call TRBJ2-7; 8 nucleotides agree with TRBD1. CDR3 size: 16 residues. Germline lookup yields CDR1 KGHSH and CDR2 LQKENI. The trim removed 0 bases at V and 2 bases at J, leaving 6 bases unmatched. The CDR3 region is CASSPPGWDRTYEQYF. The CDR3, as DNA: TGTGCCAGCTCACCACCGGGGTGGGACAGGACCTACGAGCAGTACTTC.

V and J are TRBV11-2 and TRBJ2-7, with TRBD1 matching over 8 bases. Per the germline V gene, CDR1 is SGHAT and CDR2 is FQNNGV. The CDR3 loop spans 17 amino acids. J was trimmed by 0 bases and V by 0 bases; bases with no gene match: 7. The CDR3 region has the DNA TGTGCCAGCAGCTTAGACCGACAGGGGCGAACCTCCTACGAGCAGTACTTC. Amino acids: CASSLDRQGRTSYEQYF.

V gene TRBV27 combines with J gene TRBJ2-5; 14 bases match TRBD2. Trimming took 8 bases from V and 5 from J; bases not matched to a gene: 10. CDR1 and CDR2 (germline): MNHEY, SMNVEV (reference sequence). The CDR3 consists of 16 residues. The CDR3 loop is CASSPGTSGSSETQYF. CDR3 bases: TGTGCCAGCTCACCCGGGACTAGCGGGAGTTCCGAGACCCAGTACTTC.

The V gene is TRBV6-6, the J gene TRBJ1-6; a possible D gene is TRBD1 (6 bases). The CDR3 extends over 15 amino acids. V was trimmed by 4 bases and J by 0 bases, leaving 7 bases between them. CDR1 is MNHNY and CDR2 is SVGAGI in the germline V gene (reference sequence). CDR3 in amino acids: CASSLGGSYNSPLHF. As DNA, the CDR3 is TGTGCCAGCAGTTTAGGGGGCTCCTATAATTCACCCCTCCACTTT.

This clone was recorded once. This chain links TRBV15 with TRBJ2-7, with TRBD2 identical over 7 bases. The germline CDR1 and CDR2 sequences are LNHNV and YYDKDF (reference sequence). Germline trimming cut 0 bases from V and 2 bases from J; bases unmatched to any gene: 7. The CDR3 totals 16 residues. The CDR3 sequence is CATSREYGGRTYEQYF. CDR3 DNA sequence: TGTGCCACCAGCAGAGAATATGGCGGGAGAACCTACGAGCAGTACTTC.

The V gene is TRBV5-6, the J gene TRBJ2-7; TRBD1 is a possible D gene (6 bases). The CDR3 runs 14 residues. Trimming cost V 1 base and J 0 bases, with 8 bases left between them. Per the germline V gene, CDR1 is SGHDT and CDR2 is YYEEEE. CDR3 sequence reads: CASSLWDNSYEQYF. CDR3 nucleotide sequence: TGTGCCAGCAGCTTGTGGGACAACTCCTACGAGCAGTACTTC.

There are a few counts of this clone. This chain uses TRBV29-1 with TRBJ2-2; the D gene is possibly TRBD2 (6 bases). This CDR3 comprises 14 residues. The germline gives CDR1 SQVTM, CDR2 ANQGSEA. V lost 2 bases and J 3 bases, leaving 10 bases between the germline ends. The DNA for the CDR3 is TGCAGCGTTGAATCGGGGGAGTACACCGGGGAGCTGTTTTTT. Translation: CSVESGEYTGELFF.